This T cell receptor (beta chain) was observed in a study of blood T cells in healthy people across ages. Primers used in a second PCR of about 7 to 11 cycles were a sample-barcoded 5' primer and a J-beta primer mix. TCRdb reanalysed the 5' RACE reads using MiXCR and keeps one entry per CDR3 protein. The table includes about 800,000 distinct CDR3 sequences, roughly 60% detected once. V gave up 2 bases and J gave up 0 bases, with 8 bases separating them. This CDR3 has 14 amino acids. The germline gives CDR1 DFQATT, CDR2 SNEGSKA (reference sequence). The V call is TRBV20-1, the J call TRBJ1-5; D is unresolved. The receptor was isolated from a man aged 25 to 45 in good health. The sample comprised blood. The CDR3 is CSARPLTSNQPQHF. The CDR3 bases are TGCAGTGCTAGACCTCTCACTAGCAATCAGCCCCAGCATTTT.